This is a list of T cell receptor beta chains from one sample in a study of identical twins. TCRdb reanalysed the 5' RACE reads using MiXCR and keeps one entry per CDR3 protein. The table lists roughly 1,500,000 distinct CDR3 sequences, roughly 35% of them singletons. The sequenced sample consisted of cord blood. All receptors come from a newborn girl in good health. Both conserved end residues are part of each CDR3. D genes are given only for firm matches. Size values are once, few and many counts, or a class for expanded clones, and some rows have none.

clone_size d_call j_call v_call cdr3_aa cdr3_nt
many . TRBJ2-5 TRBV4-2 CATGLDQETQYF TGTGCCACCGGACTGGACCAAGAGACCCAGTACTTC
. TRBD1 TRBJ1-6 TRBV3-1 CASSQGGQGNSPLHF TGTGCCAGCAGCCAAGGGGGACAGGGGAATTCACCCCTCCACTTT
. TRBD2 TRBJ2-1 TRBV29-1 CSVDSGRRSYNEQFF TGCAGCGTCGATAGCGGGAGAAGGTCCTACAATGAGCAGTTCTTC
. TRBD1 TRBJ2-1 TRBV20-1 CSARATGGSYNEQFF TGCAGTGCTAGAGCGACAGGGGGCTCCTACAATGAGCAGTTCTTC
few TRBD1 TRBJ2-1 TRBV6-5 CASSYLVYLTGRGHNEQFF TGTGCCAGCAGCTACCTGGTCTATTTGACAGGGAGAGGACACAATGAGCAGTTCTTC
few TRBD1 TRBJ1-1 TRBV7-6 CASSLEPGGIGTEAFF TGTGCCAGCAGCTTAGAGCCAGGGGGAATAGGCACTGAAGCTTTCTTT
. TRBD1 TRBJ1-5 TRBV7-9 CASSSTRGANQPQHF TGTGCCAGCAGCTCCACCAGGGGGGCCAATCAGCCCCAGCATTTT
few TRBD2 TRBJ2-5 TRBV18 CASSKGLAQETQYF TGTGCCAGCTCAAAAGGACTAGCGCAAGAGACCCAGTACTTC
few TRBD2 TRBJ2-1 TRBV6-2/TRBV6-3 CATAGGLLYNEQFF TGTGCCACCGCGGGGGGGCTCCTCTACAATGAGCAGTTCTTC
. . TRBJ1-2 TRBV2 CASRRAESPNYGYTF TGTGCCAGCAGAAGGGCGGAGTCCCCTAACTATGGCTACACCTTC
. . TRBJ1-5 TRBV29-1 CSVGQPQHF TGCAGCGTTGGGCAGCCCCAGCATTTT
. TRBD2 TRBJ2-1 TRBV20-1 CSARGLAGWTQIYNEQFF TGCAGTGCTAGGGGACTAGCGGGATGGACACAAATTTACAATGAGCAGTTCTTC
. . TRBJ2-1 TRBV9 CASRGIGEQFF TGTGCCAGCAGAGGGATAGGTGAGCAGTTCTTC
. TRBD2 TRBJ2-3 TRBV20-1 CSVSGGDTQYF TGCAGTGTTAGCGGGGGGGATACGCAGTATTTT
. TRBD2 TRBJ2-5 TRBV25-1 CASSGDYLETQYF TGTGCCAGCAGTGGGGACTACTTGGAGACCCAGTACTTC
few . TRBJ1-4 TRBV11-1 CASSPSPWRRQAFAPANEKLFF TGTGCCAGCAGCCCTAGCCCCTGGCGTCGGCAGGCCTTTGCGCCGGCTAATGAAAAACTGTTTTTT
few TRBD2 TRBJ2-3 TRBV6-5 CASSYPITSGGSTDTQYF TGTGCCAGCAGTTACCCCATTACTAGCGGGGGAAGCACAGATACGCAGTATTTT
few . TRBJ1-2 TRBV2 CASRIGPSNYGYTF TGTGCCAGCAGGATTGGACCGTCCAACTATGGCTACACCTTC
few TRBD1 TRBJ2-7 TRBV29-1 CSVSRTGGVSEQYF TGCAGCGTCTCTAGGACAGGGGGGGTCTCCGAGCAGTACTTC
few . TRBJ1-6 TRBV10-3 CAINKQGPYNSPLHF TGTGCCATCAATAAACAGGGCCCCTATAATTCACCCCTCCACTTT
. TRBD1 TRBJ1-4 TRBV2 CASSRNRGGEKLFF TGTGCCAGCAGTCGAAACAGGGGGGGTGAAAAACTGTTTTTT
. . TRBJ2-3 TRBV3-1 CASSHAAGTDTQYF TGTGCCAGCAGCCATGCGGCCGGCACAGATACGCAGTATTTT
once TRBD1 TRBJ2-4 TRBV28 CATEDRVRYELYF TGTGCCACCGAGGACAGGGTGCGCTACGAGCTGTACTTC
few . TRBJ2-1 TRBV6-5 CASSYGVADLNEQFF TGTGCCAGCAGTTATGGGGTAGCGGACCTCAATGAGCAGTTCTTC
. . TRBJ2-7 TRBV7-2 CASSLVVTSYEQYF TGTGCCAGCAGCTTAGTGGTTACCTCCTACGAGCAGTACTTC
. . TRBJ1-5 TRBV18 CASSPLAGEGGQPQHF TGTGCCAGCTCACCACTGGCAGGGGAAGGTGGTCAGCCCCAGCATTTT
many . TRBJ2-6 TRBV27 CASKPLSGANVLTF TGTGCCAGCAAACCTCTCTCTGGGGCCAACGTCCTGACTTTC
. TRBD1 TRBJ1-1 TRBV18 CASSSTFYRGQMNTEAFF TGTGCCAGCTCATCAACATTTTACAGGGGGCAGATGAACACTGAAGCTTTCTTT
few . TRBJ2-7 TRBV12-3/TRBV12-4 CASSLGGASYNEQYF TGTGCCAGCAGTTTGGGGGGGGCCTCCTACAATGAGCAGTACTTC
few TRBD1 TRBJ1-1 TRBV14 CASSHPSRDRGTEAFF TGTGCCAGCAGCCACCCCAGCCGGGACAGGGGGACTGAAGCTTTCTTT
few . TRBJ1-2 TRBV28 CASRFAPNNYGYTF TGTGCCAGCAGATTCGCCCCAAATAACTATGGCTACACCTTC
. TRBD2 TRBJ2-7 TRBV20-1 CSARTPGGRYEQYF TGCAGTGCTAGAACCCCTGGCGGGAGGTACGAGCAGTACTTC
few TRBD1 TRBJ2-3 TRBV6-6 CASAQGQHLSTDTQYF TGTGCCAGCGCTCAGGGACAGCACCTCAGCACAGATACGCAGTATTTT
. . TRBJ2-7 TRBV11-2 CASSLNPPRSSYEQYF TGTGCCAGCAGCTTAAACCCCCCTAGGAGCTCCTACGAGCAGTACTTC
. TRBD1 TRBJ1-4 TRBV27 CASSFGAGGGEKLFF TGTGCCAGCAGTTTTGGCGCAGGGGGCGGTGAAAAACTGTTTTTT